Sequencing of this T cell receptor (beta chain) was carried out in a study of blood T cell repertoires in COVID-19. Study at large: Sites in the United States, Italy and Spain provided acute and convalescent COVID-19 samples.

CDR3 size: 15 residues. J gave up 4 bases and V 7 bases, and 7 bases lay outside the gene matches. The germline V gene encodes CDR1 MDHEN and CDR2 SYDVKM. This clone has just a few counts. Original processing notes: The assay estimated nucleated cells by amplifying reference gene primers. Sequencing used immunoSEQ multiplex PCR; TCRdb keeps in-frame clones, though not all of them. The V and J calls and the clone size are those of that table, but D and trimming were determined from the DNA. The table lists about 260,000 clones, roughly 90% of them singletons. This study enrolled people aged roughly 18 to 90 from around 26 US geographic areas. Assignment of participants to cohorts was predicated upon participant-reported clinical history.

The clonotype was recovered from a man aged 35 to 55 who had been exposed to COVID-19. Source material: PBMCs or T cells enriched from blood (not recorded which). The V and J genes are TRBV28 and TRBJ2-2; 9 positions agree with TRBD2. This CDR3 reads CASTLSGSGTGELFF. CDR3 in DNA: TGTGCCAGCACCCTTAGCGGGAGCGGCACCGGGGAGCTGTTTTTT.